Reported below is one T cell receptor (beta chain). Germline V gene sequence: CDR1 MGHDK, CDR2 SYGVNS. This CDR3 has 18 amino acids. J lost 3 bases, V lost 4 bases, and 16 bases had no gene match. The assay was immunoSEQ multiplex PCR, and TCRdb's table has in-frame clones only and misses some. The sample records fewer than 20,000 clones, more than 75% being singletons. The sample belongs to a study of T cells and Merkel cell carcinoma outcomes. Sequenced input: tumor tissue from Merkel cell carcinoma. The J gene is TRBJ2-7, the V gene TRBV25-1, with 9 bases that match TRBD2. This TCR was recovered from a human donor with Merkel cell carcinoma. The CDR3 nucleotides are TGTGCCAGCAGTGCCCCCTATGGGCGGGGGGGTATTCACTACGAGCAGTACTTC. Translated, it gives CASSAPYGRGGIHYEQYF.